The source of this T cell receptor beta chain is a study of PD-L1 blockade in urothelial cancer. Study-wide context: Blood drawn 3 weeks (second dose) and 6 weeks after treatment start was analyzed. Study conclusions and caveats: Below-median TCR clonality that was measured in pretreatment blood predicted better survival.

On this clone itself: What it binds is not known.

The CDR3 length is 20 residues. Unmatched junction bases numbered 14, after V lost 3 bases and J lost 2 bases. Germline CDR1 SGDLS, CDR2 YYNGEE. Time point noted: peripheral blood 6 weeks after treatment start. The templates were synthetic TCR analogs, and they were spiked into each PCR. Profiling relied on immunoSEQ multiplex PCR, and the TCRdb table lists in-frame clones only, not all of them. Of around 53,000 clones in the sample, under 85% were seen once. The sequencing used PBMCs, collected around atezolizumab (anti-PD-L1) treatment. The rearrangement links TRBV9 to TRBJ2-3, with 14 bases lining up with TRBD2. The sequence derives from a man in his fifties with urothelial cancer. The CDR3 loop reads CASSATPGLAGAAITDTQYF. The CDR3 nucleotides read TGTGCCAGCAGCGCCACGCCGGGACTAGCGGGGGCCGCCATCACAGATACGCAGTATTTT.